This is a list of T cell receptor beta chains from one sample in a study of T cells in tuberculosis. Sequencing used immunoSEQ multiplex PCR; TCRdb keeps in-frame clones, though not all of them. Of 30,000 to 35,000 clones detected, 70% to 90% appear once; the ten largest clones hold 5% to 6.5%. Sequenced material: PBMCs, taken at tuberculosis diagnosis. The receptors shown here come from an adult with tuberculosis. Both conserved end residues are part of each CDR3. A D gene is named only where the DNA matches it firmly. A row's size may be missing; if present it is once, few, many or a size class.

V: TRBV28
size: few
D: .
J: TRBJ1-3
CDR3: CASSRLQPSRGSGNTIYF
DNA: TGTGCCAGCAGTCGCCTCCAGCCCTCAAGGGGCTCTGGAAACACCATATATTTT

V: TRBV27
size: .
D: .
J: TRBJ1-2
CDR3: CASGNGGYTF
DNA: TGTGCCAGCGGTAACGGGGGCTACACCTTC

V: TRBV11-2
size: .
D: .
J: TRBJ2-7
CDR3: CASSLVGTLIPAGQYF
DNA: TGTGCCAGCAGTCTAGTTGGGACTTTGATCCCGGCGGGGCAGTACTTC

V: TRBV6-4
size: .
D: .
J: TRBJ1-4
CDR3: CASSLVVGGKLFF
DNA: TGTGCCAGCAGTCTTGTCGTAGGAGGGAAACTGTTTTTT

V: TRBV11-2
size: .
D: .
J: TRBJ2-5
CDR3: CASSLVRSARTQYF
DNA: TGTGCCAGCAGCTTAGTCAGGTCCGCAAGGACCCAGTACTTC

V: TRBV28
size: .
D: TRBD2
J: TRBJ2-2
CDR3: CASSKGRGRAQGELFF
DNA: TGTGCCAGCAGCAAAGGTCGCGGGAGGGCCCAGGGGGAGCTGTTTTTT

V: TRBV10-1
size: .
D: .
J: TRBJ1-3
CDR3: CASGDTSSGNTIYF
DNA: TGCGCCAGCGGGGACACGAGCTCTGGAAACACCATATATTTT

V: TRBV5-1
size: .
D: .
J: TRBJ1-3
CDR3: CASSLAGIGNTIYF
DNA: TGCGCCAGCAGCTTGGCGGGTATTGGAAACACCATATATTTT

V: TRBV20-1
size: .
D: .
J: TRBJ2-1
CDR3: CSARAKEQFF
DNA: TGCAGTGCTAGAGCCAAAGAGCAGTTCTTC

V: TRBV30
size: .
D: .
J: TRBJ2-6
CDR3: CAWSRSGANVLTF
DNA: TGTGCCTGGAGTCGCTCTGGGGCCAACGTCCTGACTTTC

V: TRBV5-1
size: .
D: TRBD1
J: TRBJ1-4
CDR3: CASSPDRRIGYANEKLFF
DNA: TGCGCCAGCAGCCCGGACAGGAGGATAGGGTATGCTAATGAAAAACTGTTTTTT

V: TRBV2
size: .
D: .
J: TRBJ1-3
CDR3: CASSSRSIYF
DNA: TGTGCCAGCAGCTCGAGGTCCATATATTTT

V: TRBV11-2
size: .
D: TRBD2
J: TRBJ2-3
CDR3: CASSLASGAGDTQYF
DNA: TGTGCCAGCAGCTTAGCTAGCGGGGCAGGAGATACGCAGTATTTT

V: TRBV11-2
size: .
D: .
J: TRBJ2-5
CDR3: CASSLQGSQETQYF
DNA: TGTGCCAGCAGCTTACAGGGCAGCCAAGAGACCCAGTACTTC

V: TRBV5-4
size: .
D: .
J: TRBJ2-7
CDR3: CASSLEDSISEQYF
DNA: TGTGCCAGCAGCTTGGAGGACAGTATCTCCGAGCAGTACTTC

V: TRBV7-6
size: .
D: .
J: TRBJ2-7
CDR3: CASSLAETDYEQYF
DNA: TGTGCCAGCAGCTTGGCGGAGACGGACTACGAGCAGTACTTC

V: TRBV28
size: .
D: TRBD2
J: TRBJ2-7
CDR3: CASSSPGTSGYEQYF
DNA: TGTGCCAGCAGTAGTCCCGGGACTAGCGGCTACGAGCAGTACTTC

V: TRBV4-1
size: .
D: .
J: TRBJ1-5
CDR3: CASSQGQVQPQHF
DNA: TGCGCCAGCAGCCAAGGACAGGTTCAGCCCCAGCATTTT

V: TRBV30
size: .
D: .
J: TRBJ2-2
CDR3: CAWSPGLLGGELFF
DNA: TGTGCCTGGAGTCCGGGACTTCTGGGCGGGGAGCTGTTTTTT

V: TRBV6-6
size: .
D: TRBD1
J: TRBJ1-2
CDR3: CASSFTGVGYTF
DNA: TGTGCCAGCAGTTTCACAGGGGTGGGCTACACTTTC

V: TRBV20-1
size: .
D: .
J: TRBJ2-5
CDR3: CSARDRTGLNF
DNA: TGCAGTGCTAGAGATCGCACAGGGCTAAACTTC

V: TRBV19
size: .
D: .
J: TRBJ1-5
CDR3: CASSFAGRANQPQHF
DNA: TGTGCCAGTAGTTTCGCAGGCAGGGCAAATCAGCCCCAGCATTTT

V: TRBV29-1
size: .
D: .
J: TRBJ2-3
CDR3: CSVTGSSTDTQYF
DNA: TGCAGCGTCACGGGATCTAGCACAGATACGCAGTATTTT

V: TRBV7-8
size: .
D: .
J: TRBJ2-3
CDR3: CASSLKTQDTQYF
DNA: TGTGCCAGCAGCTTAAAGACTCAAGATACGCAGTATTTT

V: TRBV6-6
size: .
D: .
J: TRBJ2-5
CDR3: CASSHGDKGIQETQYF
DNA: TGTGCCAGCAGCCACGGGGACAAGGGGATCCAAGAGACCCAGTACTTC

V: TRBV20-1
size: .
D: .
J: TRBJ2-1
CDR3: CSARAGGEQFF
DNA: TGCAGTGCTAGAGCAGGAGGTGAGCAGTTCTTC

V: TRBV5-1
size: .
D: TRBD1
J: TRBJ2-6
CDR3: CASSLGDRASGANVLTF
DNA: TGCGCCAGCAGCTTGGGGGACAGGGCCTCTGGGGCCAACGTCCTGACTTTC

V: TRBV5-4
size: .
D: TRBD1
J: TRBJ2-5
CDR3: CASSLGGQGVDQETQYF
DNA: TGTGCCAGCAGCTTGGGTGGACAGGGGGTTGACCAAGAGACCCAGTACTTC

V: TRBV30
size: .
D: TRBD1
J: TRBJ1-2
CDR3: CAWARDRPYGYTF
DNA: TGTGCCTGGGCCCGGGACAGACCCTATGGCTACACCTTC

V: TRBV7-2
size: .
D: .
J: TRBJ1-1
CDR3: CASSLVWQMNTEAFF
DNA: TGTGCCAGCAGCTTAGTTTGGCAGATGAACACTGAAGCTTTCTTT

V: TRBV11-2
size: .
D: .
J: TRBJ1-5
CDR3: CASSLDDRNQPQHF
DNA: TGTGCCAGCAGCTTAGATGATCGGAATCAGCCCCAGCATTTT

V: TRBV29-1
size: .
D: TRBD2
J: TRBJ2-1
CDR3: CSVPTSKAGLNNEQFF
DNA: TGCAGCGTGCCCACTTCGAAAGCGGGGTTGAACAATGAGCAGTTCTTC

V: TRBV28
size: .
D: .
J: TRBJ1-5
CDR3: CASSLGHRRKPNQPQHF
DNA: TGTGCCAGCAGTTTGGGGCACAGGCGAAAGCCCAATCAGCCCCAGCATTTT

V: TRBV4-2
size: .
D: .
J: TRBJ1-4
CDR3: CASSLSQAGSNEKLFF
DNA: TGTGCCAGCAGCCTATCGCAGGCGGGTTCCAATGAAAAACTGTTTTTT

V: TRBV19
size: .
D: .
J: TRBJ1-5
CDR3: CASSIGGQINQPQHF
DNA: TGTGCCAGTAGTATAGGGGGGCAGATCAATCAGCCCCAGCATTTT

V: TRBV2
size: .
D: TRBD1
J: TRBJ1-1
CDR3: CASSNRRTGGTSTEAFF
DNA: TGTGCCAGCAGTAACCGGCGGACAGGGGGCACCAGCACTGAAGCTTTCTTT

V: TRBV9
size: .
D: TRBD2
J: TRBJ2-3
CDR3: CASSPNGGAGTDTQYF
DNA: TGTGCCAGCAGCCCCAACGGGGGGGCCGGCACAGATACGCAGTATTTT

V: TRBV5-6
size: .
D: .
J: TRBJ1-1
CDR3: CASSLQGGWGTEAFF
DNA: TGTGCCAGCAGCTTACAGGGAGGGTGGGGAACTGAAGCTTTCTTT

V: TRBV7-2
size: .
D: .
J: TRBJ2-1
CDR3: CASSRENEQFF
DNA: TGTGCCAGCAGCCGAGAGAATGAGCAGTTCTTC

V: TRBV5-4
size: .
D: TRBD1
J: TRBJ2-7
CDR3: CASSGGQANYEQYF
DNA: TGTGCCAGCAGCGGCGGACAGGCAAACTACGAGCAGTACTTC

V: TRBV7-8
size: .
D: TRBD1
J: TRBJ1-4
CDR3: CASSLGATGEATNEKLFF
DNA: TGTGCCAGCAGCTTGGGAGCGACAGGGGAAGCAACTAATGAAAAACTGTTTTTT

V: TRBV4-3
size: .
D: .
J: TRBJ1-1
CDR3: CASSQDRRGDNTEAFF
DNA: TGCGCCAGCAGCCAAGATCGGAGAGGAGACAACACTGAAGCTTTCTTT

V: TRBV6-1
size: .
D: .
J: TRBJ1-1
CDR3: CASSEGKGVEWTEAFF
DNA: TGTGCCAGCAGTGAGGGGAAAGGGGTAGAATGGACTGAAGCTTTCTTT

V: TRBV6-4
size: .
D: TRBD1
J: TRBJ2-1
CDR3: CASKTTGTGHNEQFF
DNA: TGTGCCAGCAAAACCACCGGGACAGGGCACAATGAGCAGTTCTTC

V: TRBV2
size: .
D: .
J: TRBJ2-1
CDR3: CASSPLALGNEQFF
DNA: TGTGCCAGCAGTCCCCTAGCGCTAGGGAATGAGCAGTTCTTC

V: TRBV11-2
size: .
D: .
J: TRBJ1-1
CDR3: CASSLILGGGTEAFF
DNA: TGTGCCAGCAGCTTAATCTTGGGAGGAGGTACTGAAGCTTTCTTT

V: TRBV11-2
size: .
D: TRBD2
J: TRBJ2-5
CDR3: CASRDPGLALYF
DNA: TGTGCCAGCAGAGATCCGGGACTAGCTCTCTACTTC

V: TRBV11-2
size: .
D: TRBD2
J: TRBJ2-5
CDR3: CASSSRLAGGHETQYF
DNA: TGTGCCAGCAGCTCACGACTAGCGGGGGGGCACGAGACCCAGTACTTC

V: TRBV7-2
size: .
D: TRBD1
J: TRBJ1-2
CDR3: CASSRIDRGSRGYTF
DNA: TGTGCCAGCAGCAGAATAGACAGGGGAAGTAGGGGCTACACCTTC

V: TRBV29-1
size: .
D: .
J: TRBJ1-2
CDR3: CSVEGPLSNYGYTF
DNA: TGCAGCGTTGAAGGTCCCTTATCTAACTATGGCTACACCTTC

V: TRBV6-5
size: .
D: .
J: TRBJ2-7
CDR3: CASSYRQGSEQYF
DNA: TGTGCCAGCAGTTACAGGCAGGGTAGCGAGCAGTACTTC

V: TRBV27
size: .
D: .
J: TRBJ2-5
CDR3: CASSPLFGAGGETQYF
DNA: TGTGCCAGCAGTCCGCTTTTTGGGGCCGGGGGTGAGACCCAGTACTTC

V: TRBV6-5
size: .
D: TRBD1
J: TRBJ2-3
CDR3: CASSYRGQGQYF
DNA: TGTGCCAGCAGTTATAGGGGACAGGGTCAGTATTTT

V: TRBV10-3
size: .
D: TRBD2
J: TRBJ2-7
CDR3: CAISGGGRDEQYF
DNA: TGTGCCATCAGTGGCGGCGGGAGGGACGAGCAGTACTTC

V: TRBV2
size: .
D: TRBD1
J: TRBJ2-2
CDR3: CASRGQFTGELFF
DNA: TGTGCCAGCAGGGGACAGTTCACCGGGGAGCTGTTTTTT

V: TRBV6-5
size: .
D: .
J: TRBJ1-1
CDR3: CASRSGQRYTEAFF
DNA: TGTGCCAGCAGGAGCGGACAGCGATACACTGAAGCTTTCTTT

V: TRBV4-3
size: .
D: .
J: TRBJ1-2
CDR3: CASSQARFYGYTF
DNA: TGCGCCAGCAGCCAAGCGAGGTTCTATGGCTACACCTTC

V: TRBV28
size: .
D: .
J: TRBJ1-2
CDR3: CASSYGNREWGPLNYGYTF
DNA: TGTGCCAGCAGTTATGGAAACAGGGAATGGGGACCACTCAACTATGGCTACACCTTC